This is a list of T cell receptor beta chains from one sample in a study of blood T cell repertoires in COVID-19. Measured with immunoSEQ multiplex PCR; TCRdb has only the in-frame clones, and not every one. The sample contains about 200,000 clones, about 85% of which appear only once. Sequences were obtained from peripheral blood. The receptors derive from a woman of 80 years or more with acute or convalescent COVID-19. CDR3s include the opening cysteine and the closing phenylalanine or tryptophan. D genes are given only for firm matches. Rows may omit the clone size; those that give it use once, few, many or a size class.

>TRBV3-1/TRBV3-2|TRBJ1-4|NA|NA
TGTGCCAGCAGCCAATCGGCAACTAATGAAAAACTGTTTTTT
CASSQSATNEKLFF
>TRBV2|TRBJ2-7|NA|NA
TGTGCCAGCAGTGAAGGGAGACGCGAGCAGTACTTC
CASSEGRREQYF
>TRBV29-1|TRBJ1-1|NA|once
TGCAGCGTTGGGCAGGGCATTGGGGCTTTCTTT
CSVGQGIGAFF
>TRBV5-1|TRBJ1-2|TRBD1|NA
TGCGCCAGCAGCTTGGCCGGTACAGGGGGTGCCTATGGCTACACCTTC
CASSLAGTGGAYGYTF
>TRBV29-1|TRBJ2-6|NA|NA
TGCAGCGTTGTAGCAGGGACTGGGGCCAACGTCCTGACTTTC
CSVVAGTGANVLTF
>TRBV6-5|TRBJ1-1|TRBD1|once
TGTGCCAGCAGTACCGGGACAGATATGAACACTGAAGCTTTCTTT
CASSTGTDMNTEAFF
>TRBV6-1|TRBJ1-4|TRBD1|NA
TGTGCCAGCAGTGGACTCCGACAGGGACTTAATGAAAAACTGTTTTTT
CASSGLRQGLNEKLFF
>TRBV3-1/TRBV3-2|TRBJ2-1|TRBD2|few
TGTGCCAGCAGCCAAGCGAAGCGGGAGGGCCGCGAGCAGTTCTTC
CASSQAKREGREQFF
>TRBV5-1|TRBJ2-5|NA|NA
TGCGCCAGCAGCTTGGGGGCAGGGGATGAGACCCAGTACTTC
CASSLGAGDETQYF
>TRBV23-1|TRBJ1-2|NA|few
TGCGCCAGCCTCATCACAGGGAACTATGGCTACACCTTC
CASLITGNYGYTF
>TRBV15|TRBJ1-4|NA|few
TGTGCCACCAGCTCTACTAGGGCAACTAATGAAAAACTGTTTTTT
CATSSTRATNEKLFF
>TRBV2|TRBJ2-1|TRBD2|NA
TGTGCCAGCAGGGCTGGGACTAGCGGAGGGGTGCAGTTCTTC
CASRAGTSGGVQFF
>TRBV6-1|TRBJ2-1|TRBD2|NA
TGTGCCAGCAGTGAAGCCCCAGCGGGGGGGCGGAATGAGCAGTTCTTC
CASSEAPAGGRNEQFF
>TRBV2|TRBJ1-2|NA|NA
TGTGCCAGCACTGCGGGGAGGGGATTTGGCTACACCTTC
CASTAGRGFGYTF
>TRBV7-3|TRBJ1-2|NA|NA
TGTGCCAGCAGCCCCAGGGAGGGGTCCTATGGCTACACCTTC
CASSPREGSYGYTF
>TRBV30|TRBJ2-3|NA|NA
TGTGCCTGGACCGGAGGGGGGGTTACGCAGTATTTT
CAWTGGGVTQYF
>TRBV7-2|TRBJ2-7|TRBD2|few
TGTGCCAGCAGCTCAATTCCGGGACTAGCGGGGGGGTACACCTACGAGCAGTACTTC
CASSSIPGLAGGYTYEQYF
>TRBV5-6|TRBJ1-2|TRBD1|NA
TGTGCCAGCAGCTTGGGGGGACAGGCTTATTATGGCTACACCTTC
CASSLGGQAYYGYTF
>TRBV7-9|TRBJ1-1|NA|few
TGTGCCAGCAGCTTAACTCCTAACACTGAAGCTTTCTTT
CASSLTPNTEAFF
>TRBV19|TRBJ1-1|NA|NA
TGTGCCAGTAGTATAGTCAGGAACACTGAAGCTTTCTTT
CASSIVRNTEAFF
>TRBV6-1|TRBJ2-3|TRBD2|NA
TGTGCCAGCAGTGACCCGGGACTAGCGGGAGGGAACACAGATACGCAGTATTTT
CASSDPGLAGGNTDTQYF
>TRBV6-5|TRBJ1-3|TRBD1|NA
TGTGCCAGCAGTTCCGACAGGGAAACTGGAAACACCATATATTTT
CASSSDRETGNTIYF
>TRBV19|TRBJ2-5|NA|NA
TGTGCCAGTAAATCTACGGGATCACAAGAGACCCAGTACTTC
CASKSTGSQETQYF
>TRBV7-9|TRBJ1-1|NA|NA
TGTGCCAGCAGCTCCATGGGCCAGGGAACAATAGGCACTGAAGCTTTCTTT
CASSSMGQGTIGTEAFF
>TRBV30|TRBJ2-1|TRBD2|NA
TGTGCCTGGAGAGACGCCCCGACTAGCGGGAGGGCCTATGAGCAGTTCTTC
CAWRDAPTSGRAYEQFF
>TRBV30|TRBJ2-5|NA|NA
TGTGCCTGGAGGGCTATCGGGGAGACCCAGTACTTC
CAWRAIGETQYF
>TRBV7-2|TRBJ1-5|TRBD1|NA
TGTGCCAGCAGCGAAAGGACAGGGAATCAGCCCCAGCATTTT
CASSERTGNQPQHF
>TRBV7-9|TRBJ2-1|TRBD2|NA
TGTGCCAGCAGCCTGACTAGCGGCTTATACAATGAGCAGTTCTTC
CASSLTSGLYNEQFF
>TRBV12-3/TRBV12-4|TRBJ2-4|NA|NA
TGTGCCAGCAGCCCATTACAGGGCATTCAGTACTTC
CASSPLQGIQYF
>TRBV6-2/TRBV6-3|TRBJ2-3|NA|once
TGTGCCAGTAGCAGGAGCGGTAGCACAGATACGCAGTATTTT
CASSRSGSTDTQYF
>TRBV7-9|TRBJ2-7|NA|NA
TGTGCCAGCAGCTTAGCGGAGTTTTCCTACGAGCAGTACTTC
CASSLAEFSYEQYF
>TRBV4-1|TRBJ1-1|TRBD1|NA
TGCGCCAGCCGAACTGGGACAGCTAACACTGAAGCTTTCTTT
CASRTGTANTEAFF
>TRBV11-2|TRBJ1-5|NA|NA
TGTGCCAGCAGCGGGCGGGCCGATCAGCCCCAGCATTTT
CASSGRADQPQHF
>TRBV19|TRBJ1-5|TRBD1|once
TGTGCCAGTAGTATATACGGGACAGGGTTCGAGCCCCAGCATTTT
CASSIYGTGFEPQHF
>TRBV6-5|TRBJ1-2|TRBD1|NA
TGTGCCAGCAGTTTCAAGGCGGGACAGGGGGCAGGGGGCTACACCTTC
CASSFKAGQGAGGYTF
>TRBV15|TRBJ1-5|NA|NA
TGTGCCACCAGCAGAGAGAAAATCAGTAATCAGCCCCAGCATTTT
CATSREKISNQPQHF
>TRBV19|TRBJ1-3|NA|NA
TGTGCCAGCTCCACCCTATCCGGTATCCTCTCTGGAAACACCATATATTTT
CASSTLSGILSGNTIYF
>TRBV12-3/TRBV12-4|TRBJ2-1|TRBD1|NA
TGTGCCAGCAGTTCAGGGGGTAGGGGGTTCTTC
CASSSGGRGFF
>TRBV6-5|TRBJ1-2|NA|NA
TGTGCCAGCACAACAGGGTCCCTTCCTAACTATGGCTACACCTTC
CASTTGSLPNYGYTF
>TRBV7-2|TRBJ1-5|TRBD1|few
TGTGCCAGCAGCTCGGGACAGAGCAATCAGCCCCAGCATTTT
CASSSGQSNQPQHF
>TRBV12-5|TRBJ1-1|NA|NA
TGTGCTAGTGGTTTGGTAGCAGGCCAGAACACTGAAGCTTTCTTT
CASGLVAGQNTEAFF
>TRBV5-5|TRBJ1-1|NA|NA
TGTGCCAGCAGCTTGGGAGGTCTGAACACTGAAGCTTTCTTT
CASSLGGLNTEAFF
>TRBV11-3|TRBJ2-1|TRBD2|NA
TGTGCCAGCAGCCCTCTACTGGCGGGAGGCCACAATGAGCAGTTCTTC
CASSPLLAGGHNEQFF
>TRBV18|TRBJ2-1|TRBD1|NA
TGTGCCAGCTCACCGGGACAGGGAGGTATGAATGAGCAGTTCTTC
CASSPGQGGMNEQFF
>TRBV6-5|TRBJ1-1|NA|once
TGTGCCAGCAGTTCAACGAGATATGAAGCTTTCTTT
CASSSTRYEAFF
>TRBV28|TRBJ2-7|NA|NA
TGTGCCAGCAGTTTAAACGATTTGGGCAACTACGAGCAGTACTTC
CASSLNDLGNYEQYF
>TRBV30|TRBJ1-2|TRBD1|NA
TGTGCCTGGAGAGGGGACAGGGGGCTCTTAACCTATGGCTACACCTTC
CAWRGDRGLLTYGYTF